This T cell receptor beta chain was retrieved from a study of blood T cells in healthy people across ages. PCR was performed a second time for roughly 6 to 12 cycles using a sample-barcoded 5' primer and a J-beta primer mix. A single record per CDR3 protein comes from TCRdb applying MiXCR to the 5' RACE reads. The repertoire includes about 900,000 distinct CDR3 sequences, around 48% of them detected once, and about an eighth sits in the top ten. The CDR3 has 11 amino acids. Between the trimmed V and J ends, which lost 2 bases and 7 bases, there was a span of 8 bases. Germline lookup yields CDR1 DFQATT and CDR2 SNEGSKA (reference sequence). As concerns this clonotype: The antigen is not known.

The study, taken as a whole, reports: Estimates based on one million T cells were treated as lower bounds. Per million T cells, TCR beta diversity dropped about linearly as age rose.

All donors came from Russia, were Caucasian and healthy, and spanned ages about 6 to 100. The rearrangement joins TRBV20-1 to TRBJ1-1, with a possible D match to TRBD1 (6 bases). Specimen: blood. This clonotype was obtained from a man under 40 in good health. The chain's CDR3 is CSARPRGEAFF. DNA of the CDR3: TGCAGTGCTAGACCCAGGGGTGAAGCTTTCTTT.